The 23 T cell receptor beta chains below come from one sample, sequenced in a study of T cells in Graves' hyperthyroidism and ophthalmopathy. Regions amplified from RNA transcripts were the TCR beta CDR3 regions. The TCR CDR3 was amplified in a first-round RT-PCR using the HTBI primer set. TCRdb processed the multiplex PCR reads anew with MiXCR; each CDR3 protein has one entry. The data contain 250,000 or so distinct CDR3 sequences, 13% to 15% of them seen just once; the ten biggest clones take up 30% to 35%. Material for sequencing was blood. All receptors come from a woman between 50 and 59 years old with Graves' hyperthyroidism that later progressed to Graves' ophthalmopathy.

In regard to this clonotype: A much larger clone differs by one base, so this may be a read error. V and J are TRBV28 and TRBJ2-7; 8 nucleotides align to TRBD2. Germline CDR1 and CDR2: MDHEN and SYDVKM. The CDR3 length is 14 residues. CDR3 sequence reads: CTSSKREFDYERYF. CDR3 DNA sequence: TGTACCAGCAGCAAGCGGGAGTTCGACTACGAGCGGTACTTC.

There are many counts of this clonotype. The CDR3 sequence: CASSVRTGGYGEQYF. CDR3 sequence (DNA): TGCGCCAGCAGCGTCAGGACAGGGGGTTACGGCGAGCAGTACTTC. The rearrangement links TRBV5-1 to TRBJ2-7; 10 nucleotides match TRBD1. Germline-derived CDR1 and CDR2 are SGHRS and YFSETQ. This CDR3 is 15 amino acids long. With V trimmed by 4 bases and J by 6 bases, 10 bases remained unmatched.

This clonotype was counted ten times or more. The genes are TRBV7-3 and TRBJ1-1; possibly TRBD1 for D (5 bases). This CDR3 comprises 14 residues. With 5 bases removed from V and 3 bases from J, the gap between germline ends came to 13 bases. Germline V lookup: CDR1 SGHTA, CDR2 FQGTGA. The CDR3 reads CASSPKGLDTEAFF. As DNA, the CDR3 is TGTGCCAGCAGCCCGAAGGGGCTAGACACTGAAGCTTTCTTT.

Many counts were recorded for this clonotype. The rearrangement links TRBV7-2 to TRBJ2-5, with TRBD1 matching over 9 bases. J gave up 5 bases and V 7 bases, and 8 bases lay outside the gene matches. CDR3 size: 14 residues. From germline, CDR1 is SGHTA and CDR2 FQGNSA. CDR3 protein: CASKDRGGHETQYF. DNA for the CDR3: TGTGCCAGCAAGGACAGGGGCGGTCATGAGACCCAGTACTTC.

This chain uses TRBV7-9 with TRBJ2-2; D gene unclear. The V gene lost 2 bases and the J gene lost 6 bases, with 10 bases spanning the gap. CDR1 and CDR2 (germline): SEHNR, FQNEAQ (reference sequence). This CDR3 has 14 amino acids. Here the CDR3 reads CASSLISGAGELFF. The DNA for the CDR3 is TGTGCCAGCAGCTTAATCTCGGGCGCCGGGGAGCTGTTTTTT.

This clonotype was seen ten or more times. The genes are TRBV20-1 and TRBJ1-1; D not resolved. The V and J ends lost 0 bases and 0 bases respectively, with 11 bases between them. Germline CDR1 reads DFQATT; CDR2 reads SNEGSKA (reference sequence). CDR3 length equals 15 residues. The CDR3 nucleotides are TGCAGTGCTAGAGATACGGCAGCCATGAACACTGAAGCTTTCTTT. Residues: CSARDTAAMNTEAFF.

This clonotype came up many times. This chain joins TRBV7-8 and TRBJ2-3, with D possibly TRBD2 on 5 matching bases. Germline V lookup: CDR1 SGHVS, CDR2 FQNEAQ. V shed 1 base and J shed 4 bases, with 12 bases lying between them. This CDR3 is built from 15 residues. The CDR3: CASSLEALASDTQYF. CDR3 bases: TGTGCCAGCAGCTTAGAGGCGCTAGCTTCAGATACGCAGTATTTT.

This clonotype appeared a few times. The gene calls are TRBV18 and TRBJ2-1, with TRBD2 identical over 10 bases. CDR1 and CDR2 from the germline V gene are KGHSH and LQKENI. V was pared by 3 bases and J by 4 bases, with 6 bases of the junction left unmatched. This CDR3 is built from 16 residues. CDR3 DNA: TGTGCCAGCTCACCTGAAAGGACTAGCGGTTACAATGAGCAGTTCTTC. As protein: CASSPERTSGYNEQFF.

This clonotype was seen only a few times. The V call is TRBV27, the J call TRBJ2-7; TRBD1 might be the D (5 bases). The CDR3 loop spans 16 amino acids. Germline CDR1 MNHEY, CDR2 SMNVEV (reference sequence). V dropped 5 bases and J dropped 5 bases, with 22 bases sitting between them. DNA of the CDR3: TGTGCCAGCAGTCCCCATACACAGGTGCCCTCGGACGAGCAGTACTTC. Translated: CASSPHTQVPSDEQYF.

This clonotype was seen at least ten times. This chain connects TRBV27 to TRBJ1-2, with 10 positions matching TRBD1. Trimming removed 1 base from V and 7 bases from J; junction bases left unmatched: 15. The CDR3 sequence is 18 residues long. Looked up from germline, CDR1 is MNHEY and CDR2 is SMNVEV (reference sequence). CDR3 nucleotide sequence: TGTGCCAGCAGTTTATTCCCGACAGGGGGCTTAGTATTTGGTGGCTACACCTTC. This translates into CASSLFPTGGLVFGGYTF.

This chain joins TRBV6-2 or TRBV6-3 and TRBJ1-3; maybe TRBD1 (5 bases). V shed 3 bases and J shed 0 bases, with 15 bases lying between them. CDR1 and CDR2 from the germline V gene are MNHEY and SVGEGT. The CDR3 totals 17 residues. The CDR3 coding sequence is TGTGCCAGCAGTTATGGGGGAGGGTATCGCTCTGGAAACACCATATATTTT. Translated: CASSYGGGYRSGNTIYF.

This clonotype was counted between two and nine times. Just one base apart from a much larger clone, this may be a read error. The gene calls are TRBV12-3 or TRBV12-4 and TRBJ1-1; 9 nucleotides line up with TRBD1. With V trimmed by 4 bases and J by 4 bases, 10 bases remained unmatched. CDR3 length: 16 amino acids. CDR3: CASSSSPGTGRTEAFF. The DNA for the CDR3 is TGTGCCAGCAGTTCTAGTCCCGGGACAGGGCGCACTGAAGCTTTCTTT.

This clonotype was seen more than once but under ten times. The chain is built from TRBV19 and TRBJ1-2; TRBD1 is a possible D gene (6 bases). Germline loops: CDR1 LNHDA, CDR2 SQIVND (reference sequence). The CDR3 extends over 15 amino acids. The germline V and J ends were trimmed by 8 bases and 7 bases, with 23 bases remaining between them. The CDR3 sequence: CASRQSNRDEGGYTF. The CDR3, as DNA: TGTGCCAGTCGTCAAAGTAACAGGGATGAGGGTGGCTACACCTTC.

This clonotype was counted ten times or more. The V and J genes are TRBV28 and TRBJ2-7; TRBD1 aligns across 9 bases. The CDR3 is made up of 14 amino acids. Germline lookup yields CDR1 MDHEN and CDR2 SYDVKM. The trim removed 5 bases at V and 7 bases at J, leaving 9 bases unmatched. For the CDR3, the DNA is TGTGCCAGCAGTCTACAGGGGGCTTGGAGGGAGCAGTACTTC. This encodes CASSLQGAWREQYF.

This clonotype was seen at least ten times. V is TRBV11-3 and J is TRBJ2-1, with D tentatively TRBD2 (6 bases). V dropped 4 bases and J dropped 2 bases, with 12 bases sitting between them. Germline V CDR1 and CDR2: SGHNT, YENEEA. The length of the CDR3 is 15 residues. This chain's CDR3 is CASSSRLGAYNEQFF. CDR3 in DNA: TGTGCCAGCAGCTCAAGACTAGGAGCCTACAATGAGCAGTTCTTC.

This clonotype was counted many times. This sequence joins TRBV6-5 and TRBJ2-1; D might be TRBD2 (6 bases). Germline-derived CDR1 and CDR2 are MNHEY and SVGAGI. This CDR3 region has 15 residues. Trimming shortened V by 2 bases and J by 6 bases, and 14 bases separated the two germline ends. In DNA, the CDR3 is TGTGCCAGCAGTTACGGGGCGGGACTCGGCAATGAGCAGTTCTTC. Residues: CASSYGAGLGNEQFF.

This clonotype was picked up a small number of times. This sequence joins TRBV2 and TRBJ2-2, with D tentatively TRBD2 (6 bases). The CDR3 consists of 17 residues. Trimming left V 11 bases short and J 6 bases short, with 28 bases between. The germline V gene encodes CDR1 SNHLY and CDR2 FYNNEI. This chain's CDR3 is CAALIRTTSYAAGELFF. The DNA for the CDR3 is TGTGCCGCCCTTATCCGGACTACTTCCTACGCTGCCGGGGAGCTGTTTTTT.

At least ten counts were recorded for this clonotype. The chain combines TRBV24-1 with TRBJ2-7, with 9 bases identical to TRBD2. CDR1 KGHDR and CDR2 SFDVKD come from the germline V gene. V was pared by 2 bases and J by 3 bases, with 10 bases of the junction left unmatched. The CDR3 length is 17 residues. CDR3 coding DNA: TGTGCCACCAGTGATTCACAGTCGGGAGCGGGAGGCTACGAGCAGTACTTC. Amino acid sequence: CATSDSQSGAGGYEQYF.

The chain couples TRBV28 to TRBJ2-1, with 10 bases fitting TRBD2. V lost 6 bases and J lost 7; bases outside the gene matches: 9. Germline lookup yields CDR1 MDHEN and CDR2 SYDVKM. The CDR3 has 15 residues. As DNA, the CDR3 is TGTGCCAGCAGCCAAGCGGGAGGGTGGTTGAATGAGCAGTTCTTC. This translates into CASSQAGGWLNEQFF.

At least ten counts were recorded for this clonotype. The J gene is TRBJ2-7, the V gene TRBV27, with D unresolved. The germline CDR1 and CDR2 sequences are MNHEY and SMNVEV (reference sequence). The CDR3 spans 13 residues. V was clipped by 5 bases and J by 2 bases, with 10 bases between them. The CDR3 spells CASSRTQTYEQYF. The DNA of the CDR3 is TGTGCCAGCAGTCGAACTCAAACCTACGAGCAGTACTTC.

This clonotype was counted at least ten times. The chain links TRBV9 to TRBJ2-7; tentative D call: TRBD1 (6 bases). This CDR3 region has 14 residues. Germline CDR1 reads SGDLS; CDR2 reads YYNGEE. Trimming removed 0 bases from V and 7 bases from J, with 14 bases in between. In DNA form, the CDR3 reads TGTGCCAGCAGCGTAGCTTCAGGGGTCGGAGAGCAGTACTTC. Its protein is CASSVASGVGEQYF. The full variable domain, its missing parts supplied by reference TRBV9 and TRBJ2-7, is DSGVTQTPKHLITATGQRVTLRCSPRSGDLSVYWYQQSLDQGLQFLIQYYNGEERAKGNILERFSAQQFPDLHSELNLSSLELGDSALYFCASSVASGVGEQYFGPGTRLTVT.

This clonotype has ten or more counts. A much larger clone sits a single nucleotide away, making a read error possible. V gene TRBV9 combines with J gene TRBJ2-3; maybe TRBD1 (5 bases). The germline V gene has CDR1 SGDLS and CDR2 YYNGEE. Trimming pared 0 bases from V and 3 bases from J, leaving 5 bases between. The CDR3 sequence is 13 residues long. CDR3 protein: CASSVDRTDTQYF. In DNA form, the CDR3 reads TGTGCCAGCAGCGTAGACAGGACAGATACGCAGTATTTT.

Ten or more counts support this clonotype. The chain couples TRBV20-1 to TRBJ2-7, with 10 positions matching TRBD1. V dropped 3 bases and J dropped 4; count of bases not matched to a gene: 12. This CDR3 spans 16 amino acids. The germline V gene encodes CDR1 DFQATT and CDR2 SNEGSKA (reference sequence). As DNA, the CDR3 is TGCAGTGCTAGGGGCAGTGACAGGGGGCGCGGGTACGAGCAGTACTTC. Translated, it gives CSARGSDRGRGYEQYF.